Many counts were recorded for the clone carrying this TCR beta chain. This sample was taken from a study of human T cells and chemical hapten exposure. Study information: Diphenylcyclopropenone doses were given weekly to the scalps of patients across the roughly 24-week study. A mostly female patient group had alopecia areata, totalis or universalis.

The CDR3 spans 17 residues. The germline gives CDR1 SGHDT, CDR2 YYEEEE. Trimming removed 1 base from V and 4 bases from J; junction bases left unmatched: 13. Time point defined: pre-sensitization, week 0. Documented treatment: therapeutic diphenylcyclopropenone sensitization with weekly scalp DPC. Participating donors were patients with alopecia, aged 18 to 70 years, considered appropriate candidates for DPC. MiXCR, run by TCRdb on the RACE reads, gives a single entry per CDR3 protein. The sample includes roughly 50,000 distinct CDR3 sequences, 8% to 10% of them seen just once. This TCR was recovered from a man aged 40-50 years with alopecia areata. Some clones in this sample may be carry-over from other donors' samples. This material consisted of whole blood, taken in connection with sensitization to the hapten diphenylcyclopropenone (DPC). V usage is TRBV5-6 and J usage is TRBJ1-2; 7 nucleotides match TRBD1. CDR3 DNA sequence: TGTGCCAGCAGCTTGTCCCCTACAGGGGTCCTCCCCTATGGCTACACCTTC. This translates into CASSLSPTGVLPYGYTF.